This T cell receptor (beta chain) is from a study of technical replicates of blood from several donors. V lost 2 bases and J 1 base, leaving 8 bases between the germline ends. CDR1 is MNHEY, CDR2 SVGAGI, per germline. The CDR3 sequence is 14 residues long. Profiled with immunoSEQ multiplex PCR; TCRdb holds only in-frame clones, not every one. The table includes 55,000 to 75,000 clones, approximately 84% detected once. The sequencing sample was made of PBMCs. The V call is TRBV6-5, the J call TRBJ1-2; D might be TRBD1 (5 bases). The source of this sequence is a human donor in good health. Some clones in this sample may be carry-over from other donors' samples. The CDR3 DNA reads TGTGCCAGCAGTTACCGTCAGGGTAACTATGGCTACACCTTC. As protein: CASSYRQGNYGYTF.